What follows is one T cell receptor beta chain and its context. Antigen specificity is unknown. The data are from a study of T cells expressing NK-cell markers. For the study at large: It was sorted CD3+CD56-NKG2C+, CD3+CD56+NKG2C- and CD3+CD56+NKG2C+ T cells that provided the TCR beta repertoires.

Whole-study results and caveats: These clonotypes, the leaders elsewhere, also led the CD3+CD56-NKG2C+ fraction in a few donors.

TCRdb re-called the 5' RACE reads and shows each CDR3 protein once, DNA omitted. The sample includes about 430,000 distinct CDR3 sequences. The sequencing input was blood T cells: a sorted CD56 or NKG2C T cell subset, CD4+ or CD8+ T cells, or bulk PBMC T cells (not recorded which). The receptor comes from a woman in her 50s in good health.

CDR3 loop: CASSELGGKNNEQFF. This chain uses TRBV10-2 with TRBJ2-1; the TRBD2 assignment by TCRdb is unverifiable without DNA. CDR1 and CDR2 from the germline V gene are WSHSY and SAAADI. This CDR3 is 15 amino acids long.